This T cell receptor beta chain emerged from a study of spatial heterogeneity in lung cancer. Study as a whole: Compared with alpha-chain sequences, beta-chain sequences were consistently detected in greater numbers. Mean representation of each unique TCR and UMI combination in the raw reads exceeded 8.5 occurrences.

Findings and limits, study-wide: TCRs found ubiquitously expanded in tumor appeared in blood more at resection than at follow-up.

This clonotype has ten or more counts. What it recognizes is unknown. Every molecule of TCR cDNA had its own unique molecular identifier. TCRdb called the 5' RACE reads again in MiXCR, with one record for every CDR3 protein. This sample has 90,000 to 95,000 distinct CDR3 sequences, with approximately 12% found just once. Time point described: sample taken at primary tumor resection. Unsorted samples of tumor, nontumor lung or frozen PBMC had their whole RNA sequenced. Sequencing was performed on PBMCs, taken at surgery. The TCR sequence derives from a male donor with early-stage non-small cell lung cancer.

CDR3 nucleotide sequence: TGTGCCAGCAGCTTTACAGGGGGCCGACATGACAATGAGCAGTTCTTC. Its protein product is CASSFTGGRHDNEQFF. The chain couples TRBV11-2 to TRBJ2-1; 9 bases are shared with TRBD1. The CDR3 covers 16 residues. V gave up 3 bases and J gave up 5 bases; unmatched junction bases: 8. Looked up from germline, CDR1 is SGHAT and CDR2 is FQNNGV.